A single sample gave rise to the 23 T cell receptor beta chains below, sequenced in a study of blood T cell repertoires in COVID-19. Only in-frame clones appear in the TCRdb table, and some are missing; sequencing was by immunoSEQ multiplex PCR. The sample lists over 95,000 clones, more than 85% occurring once. Sequences were obtained from peripheral blood. The receptors here all came from a human donor with acute or convalescent COVID-19. The donor label of this sample is uncertain.

The chain couples TRBV28 to TRBJ1-5, with D maybe TRBD1 (6 bases). Germline assignment: CDR1 MDHEN and CDR2 SYDVKM. CDR3 length equals 15 residues. V lost 7 bases and J 1 base, leaving 14 bases between the germline ends. CDR3 DNA sequence: TGTGCCAGCATTCCCGGGACACCGAGCAATCAGCCCCAGCATTTT. Its translation is CASIPGTPSNQPQHF.

The chain combines TRBV9 with TRBJ1-1, with TRBD1 as a possible D gene (5 bases). The CDR3 consists of 17 residues. CDR1 is SGDLS and CDR2 is YYNGEE in the germline V gene. With 4 bases removed from V and 0 bases from J, the gap between germline ends came to 19 bases. The CDR3 nucleotides read TGTGCCAGCAGCCCCCAGGGCGGCAGGAGAATGAACACTGAAGCTTTCTTT. Encoded protein: CASSPQGGRRMNTEAFF.

This sequence joins TRBV20-1 and TRBJ1-2, with D uncertain. This CDR3 is 11 amino acids long. CDR1 and CDR2 (germline): DFQATT, SNEGSKA (reference sequence). The ends were cut back, 8 bases at V and 5 bases at J, with 12 bases in the middle. Here the CDR3 reads CSLKLRYGYTF. The CDR3 DNA sequence: TGCAGTCTAAAGCTACGTTATGGCTACACCTTC.

This chain joins TRBV28 and TRBJ2-7, with 7 bases lining up with TRBD1. V gave up 3 bases and J gave up 6 bases; unmatched junction bases: 8. CDR1 MDHEN and CDR2 SYDVKM come from the germline V gene. This CDR3 is built from 14 residues. The CDR3 bases are TGTGCCAGCAGTTTCGAGACAGGGCCCAGCGAGCAGTACTTC. Translated, it gives CASSFETGPSEQYF.

The CDR3 DNA sequence: TGCGCCAGCAGCCAAGATGTGGGCCAGGGCCGTTATCAGCCCCAGCATTTT. The encoded protein is CASSQDVGQGRYQPQHF. This chain connects TRBV4-3 to TRBJ1-5; a weak D match, TRBD1 (5 bases). The CDR3 runs 17 residues. The germline CDR1 and CDR2 sequences are LGHNA and YSLEER. The ends were cut back, 0 bases at V and 5 bases at J, with 17 bases in the middle.

The count of this clone is one. The chain joins TRBV10-3 to TRBJ2-7; 13 positions agree with TRBD2. The CDR3 totals 14 residues. Unmatched junction bases numbered 9, after V lost 10 bases and J lost 6 bases. Germline V gene data show CDR1 as ENHRY and CDR2 as SYGVKD. The CDR3 DNA reads TGTGCCACCGGGACTAGCGGGACGAGAAGCGAGCAGTACTTC. Protein product: CATGTSGTRSEQYF.

This clone is a singleton in its sample. As DNA, the CDR3 is TGTGCCAGCTCACCACGTAGGGAGAGCTATGGCTACACCTTC. Its protein is CASSPRRESYGYTF. The chain uses TRBV18 and TRBJ1-2; D gene uncertain. The V end lost 1 base, the J end lost 4 bases, and 10 bases lay between the germline ends. In germline, CDR1 is KGHSH, CDR2 LQKENI. This CDR3 has 14 residues.

The chain couples TRBV6-5 to TRBJ2-5; a weak D match, TRBD2 (6 bases). The CDR3 is made up of 16 amino acids. V shed 0 bases and J shed 5 bases, with 16 bases lying between them. Germline V gives CDR1 MNHEY, CDR2 SVGAGI. The CDR3 DNA reads as TGTGCCAGCAGTTACTCGTGGGGGGTCAGTGAGGAGACCCAGTACTTC. This translates into CASSYSWGVSEETQYF.

This rearrangement joins TRBV28 to TRBJ2-1, with unresolved D. Trimming left V 10 bases short and J 5 bases short, with 12 bases between. Germline V gene data show CDR1 as MDHEN and CDR2 as SYDVKM. The CDR3 is 12 residues long. The CDR3 sequence: CATTETDNEQFF. As DNA, the CDR3 is TGTGCCACTACAGAGACCGACAATGAGCAGTTCTTC.

V and J are TRBV28 and TRBJ1-2; possibly TRBD1 for D (5 bases). The CDR3 consists of 15 residues. V lost 4 bases and J 0 bases, leaving 12 bases between the germline ends. The germline gives CDR1 MDHEN, CDR2 SYDVKM. The CDR3 coding sequence is TGTGCCAGCAGTTACGGGGGGATTACTAACTATGGCTACACCTTC. Translating it yields CASSYGGITNYGYTF.

The rearrangement links TRBV5-8 to TRBJ2-1; 8 bases are a match to TRBD2. Per the germline V gene, CDR1 is SGHTS and CDR2 is YDEGEE. J was trimmed by 8 bases and V by 1 base; bases with no gene match: 11. The CDR3 runs to 16 residues. The CDR3 here is CASSLTGTRNPDEQFF. DNA for the CDR3: TGTGCCAGCAGCTTGACTGGGACTAGGAATCCAGATGAGCAGTTCTTC.

The chain joins TRBV12-3 or TRBV12-4 to TRBJ1-1; D remains ambiguous. CDR3 size: 12 residues. The V end was cut by 4 bases, the J end by 3 bases, with 6 bases between. This chain's CDR3 is CASSSPYTEAFF. For the CDR3, the DNA is TGTGCCAGCAGTTCTCCTTACACTGAAGCTTTCTTT.

This clone was seen once. The chain carries TRBV7-8 and TRBJ1-2, with TRBD1 identical over 7 bases. J was trimmed by 4 bases and V by 3 bases; bases with no gene match: 8. Germline CDR1 reads SGHVS; CDR2 reads FQNEAQ. This CDR3 has 15 residues. CDR3 in DNA: TGTGCCAGCAGCTTGGACAGGACATCATCCTATGGCTACACCTTC. It codes for CASSLDRTSSYGYTF.

This sequence joins TRBV28 and TRBJ2-6; tentative D call: TRBD1 (6 bases). V was trimmed by 4 bases and J by 0 bases, leaving 10 bases between them. The CDR3 sequence is 16 residues long. CDR1 MDHEN and CDR2 SYDVKM come from the germline V gene. CDR3 residues: CASSSGQISGANVLTF. The CDR3 DNA follows: TGTGCCAGCAGTTCCGGACAGATCTCTGGGGCCAACGTCCTGACTTTC. The entire variable domain, with the rest obtained from reference TRBV28 and TRBJ2-6, is as follows: DVKVTQSSRYLVKRTGEKVFLECVQDMDHENMFWYRQDPGLGLRLIYFSYDVKMKEKGDIPEGYSVSREKKERFSLILESASTNQTSMYLCASSSGQISGANVLTFGAGSRLTVL.

This rearrangement joins TRBV5-6 to TRBJ2-7, with TRBD1 identical over 7 bases. The CDR3 is made up of 14 amino acids. Germline V CDR1 and CDR2: SGHDT, YYEEEE. V shed 3 bases, J shed 2 bases, and the junction held 5 bases outside the gene matches. CDR3 coding DNA: TGTGCCAGCAGCTACCCAGGACAGGCCTACGAGCAGTACTTC. Residues: CASSYPGQAYEQYF.

The chain carries TRBV20-1 and TRBJ2-6; D not resolved. Germline assignment: CDR1 DFQATT and CDR2 SNEGSKA (reference sequence). V was clipped by 7 bases and J by 4 bases, with 5 bases between them. CDR3 size: 11 residues. CDR3 nucleotide sequence: TGCAGTGTCTTAGGGGCCAACGTCCTGACTTTC. This encodes CSVLGANVLTF.

This sequence joins TRBV18 and TRBJ2-5; D not certain. Germline V CDR1 and CDR2: KGHSH, LQKENI. The CDR3 is made up of 14 amino acids. V lost 1 base and J lost 4, with 10 bases in between. The CDR3 nucleotides read TGTGCCAGCTCACCACAGATAGAGCGAGAGACCCAGTACTTC. It yields the protein CASSPQIERETQYF. Combining the CDR3 with reference TRBV18 and TRBJ2-5 gives the whole variable domain NAGVMQNPRHLVRRRGQEARLRCSPMKGHSHVYWYRQLPEEGLKFMVYLQKENIIDESGMPKERFSAEFPKEGPSILRIQQVVRGDSAAYFCASSPQIERETQYFGPGTRLLVL.

The CDR3 protein is CASSPRTGNEQYF. The CDR3 nucleotides are TGTGCCAGCAGTCCCAGGACAGGGAACGAGCAGTACTTC. The J gene is TRBJ2-7, the V gene TRBV27; the match to TRBD1 covers 8 bases. Germline V lookup: CDR1 MNHEY, CDR2 SMNVEV (reference sequence). CDR3 size: 13 residues. Trimming removed 5 bases from V and 5 bases from J; junction bases left unmatched: 5.

The J gene is TRBJ1-5, the V gene TRBV10-3; 9 bases are shared with TRBD1. Germline CDR1 and CDR2: ENHRY and SYGVKD. The CDR3 consists of 18 residues. V was clipped by 0 bases and J by 2 bases; unmatched bases: 8. CDR3 bases: TGTGCCATCAGTGAGTCTCACAGGGGGCTTGGGGGCAATCAGCCCCAGCATTTT. This translates into CAISESHRGLGGNQPQHF.

This clone was counted a few times. This sequence joins TRBV5-5 and TRBJ1-5; D perhaps matches TRBD1 (6 bases). Germline loops: CDR1 SGHKS, CDR2 YYEKEE (reference sequence). The CDR3 loop spans 15 amino acids. Trimming left V 1 base short and J 2 bases short, with 10 bases between. The CDR3 coding sequence is TGTGCCAGCAGCTTGAACAGGGCTGGCAATCAGCCCCAGCATTTT. Protein product: CASSLNRAGNQPQHF.

This clone appeared once. The chain recombines TRBV29-1 with TRBJ1-2, with TRBD1 matching 8 bases. CDR1 is SQVTM and CDR2 is ANQGSEA in the germline V gene. V lost 8 bases to trimming and J lost 10 bases; unmatched junction nucleotides: 9. This CDR3 has 11 amino acids. CDR3 bases: TGCAGCTCTGGACAGGGCGTCGACTACACCTTC. Protein sequence: CSSGQGVDYTF.

This sequence joins TRBV6-2 or TRBV6-3 and TRBJ1-1; D not resolved. This CDR3 is built from 13 residues. V was shortened by 0 bases and J by 2 bases, with 4 bases between the two germline ends. The V gene's germline CDR1 is MNHEY and CDR2 SVGEGT. This CDR3 reads CASSYSTNTEAFF. The CDR3 region has the DNA TGTGCCAGCAGTTACTCCACTAACACTGAAGCTTTCTTT.

This clone was detected only once. The gene calls are TRBV24-1 and TRBJ1-6, with no clear D. Germline CDR1 is KGHDR and CDR2 is SFDVKD. Trimming stripped 8 bases from V and 0 bases from J, with 19 bases between. This CDR3 has 18 residues. The CDR3 is CATTKSPDPSSYNSPLHF. For the CDR3, the DNA is TGTGCCACCACTAAGAGCCCAGACCCTAGCTCCTATAATTCACCCCTCCACTTT.